The present entry profiles one TCR beta chain with its context. Its antigen is unidentified. This specimen comes from a study of shared clonotypes between healthy human individuals. Study-level points and caveats: A reduction in generation probabilities was seen for non-shared clonotypes relative to those shared by all four donors.

TCRdb's table, derived via immunoSEQ multiplex PCR, lists solely in-frame clones and lacks some. The table lists roughly 2.4 million clones, around 95% of them singletons. Germline V gene sequence: CDR1 SGDLS, CDR2 YYNGEE. This CDR3 has 14 residues. The trim removed 4 bases at V and 3 bases at J, leaving 5 bases unmatched. The rearrangement uses TRBV9 and TRBJ2-7, with 9 bases that match TRBD2. The receptor was derived from a man between 18 and 29 years old in good health. The sequenced sample consisted of naive CD4+ T cells sorted from blood. The subset: CD45RA+ positively selected. This CDR3 is CASSRGLADYEQYF. The CDR3 DNA sequence: TGTGCCAGCAGCAGGGGACTAGCAGACTACGAGCAGTACTTC. Full variable domain (outside the CDR3, taken from reference TRBV9 and TRBJ2-7): DSGVTQTPKHLITATGQRVTLRCSPRSGDLSVYWYQQSLDQGLQFLIQYYNGEERAKGNILERFSAQQFPDLHSELNLSSLELGDSALYFCASSRGLADYEQYFGPGTRLTVT.